The 17 T cell receptor beta chains reported below all come from one sample, sequenced in a study of neurological immune-mediated disorders. In TCRdb, the 5' RACE reads were re-called with MiXCR into one record per CDR3 protein. The repertoire includes about 55,000 distinct CDR3 sequences, about 4% of them detected once, and about 3.1% sits in the top ten. Sequencing was done on a sample of PBMCs. The receptors were gathered from a man in his fifties or sixties with multiple sclerosis.

This clonotype has a count of ten or more. This chain's CDR3 is CASRRTAGGSWGYTF. CDR3 nucleotide sequence: TGTGCCAGCAGGCGGACGGCCGGGGGGAGTTGGGGCTACACCTTC. The chain carries TRBV6-6 and TRBJ1-2; D may be TRBD1 (5 bases). Germline V gene lookup returns CDR1 MNHNY and CDR2 SVGAGI (reference sequence). V shed 6 bases and J shed 8 bases, with 22 bases lying between them. This CDR3 region has 15 residues.

This clonotype was detected ten times or more. V and J are TRBV5-5 and TRBJ1-3; tentatively, D is TRBD1 (6 bases). V was shortened by 4 bases and J by 0 bases, with 8 bases between the two germline ends. Germline CDR1 reads SGHKS; CDR2 reads YYEKEE (reference sequence). The CDR3 loop spans 14 amino acids. DNA for the CDR3: TGTGCCAGCAGCGCAGGGGACTCTGGAAACACCATATATTTT. It translates to CASSAGDSGNTIYF.

At least ten counts were recorded for this clonotype. V is TRBV3-1 and J is TRBJ1-2; D not certain. Trimming stripped 3 bases from V and 5 bases from J, with 7 bases between. The germline V gene encodes CDR1 LGHDT and CDR2 YNNKEL (reference sequence). The CDR3 has 12 residues. CDR3 sequence (DNA): TGTGCCAGCAGCCACAGTAGGTATGGCTACACCTTC. Translated, it gives CASSHSRYGYTF. The variable domain in full, with the rest retrieved from reference TRBV3-1 and TRBJ1-2, is DTAVSQTPKYLVTQMGNDKSIKCEQNLGHDTMYWYKQDSKKFLKIMFSYNNKELIINETVPNRFSPKSPDKAHLNLHINSLELGDSAVYFCASSHSRYGYTFGSGTRLTVV.

This clonotype was observed at least ten times. This chain connects TRBV5-1 to TRBJ2-2, with 8 bases aligning to TRBD2. This CDR3 has 17 amino acids. V lost 0 bases and J lost 3; bases outside the gene matches: 7. Per germline, CDR1 SGHRS and CDR2 YFSETQ. This CDR3 reads CASSLAGLAGYTGELFF. CDR3 sequence (DNA): TGCGCCAGCAGCTTGGCCGGGCTAGCGGGCTACACCGGGGAGCTGTTTTTT.

This clonotype was detected many times. The chain links TRBV2 to TRBJ2-1, with no clear D. The V and J ends lost 6 bases and 15 bases respectively, with 15 bases between them. The CDR3 contains 11 residues. Looked up from germline, CDR1 is SNHLY and CDR2 is FYNNEI. This CDR3 reads CASRGLLGWFF. CDR3 nucleotides: TGTGCCAGCAGGGGCCTATTAGGTTGGTTCTTC.

In this sample, this clonotype turned up many times. The V call is TRBV18, the J call TRBJ2-1; D possibly corresponds to TRBD1 (6 bases). Trimming cost V 8 bases and J 2 bases, with 13 bases left between them. Per germline, CDR1 KGHSH and CDR2 LQKENI. This CDR3 spans 14 amino acids. The CDR3 nucleotides read TGTGCCAGCCGGACAGCCGTCACCTACAATGAGCAGTTCTTC. Amino acid sequence: CASRTAVTYNEQFF.

Many counts were recorded for this clonotype. Compared with germline, one end of the junction differs, possibly owing to a read error. The chain uses TRBV5-1 and TRBJ1-2; no firm D call. Germline-derived CDR1 and CDR2 are SGHRS and YFSETQ. This CDR3 is built from 12 residues. This CDR3 is CASSLDGPDLSF. CDR3 DNA sequence: TGCGCCAGCAGCCTGGATGGGCCGGACCTTTCCTTC.

This clonotype was seen many times. The chain employs TRBV12-3 or TRBV12-4 and TRBJ1-2; 7 nucleotides align to TRBD1. The J segment lost 8 bases and the V segment lost 6 bases, leaving 15 bases of the junction unmatched. The CDR3 runs 15 residues. CDR3 amino acids: CASSRTGTAAQGYTF. The CDR3 DNA reads as TGTGCCAGCAGCCGCACCGGGACAGCGGCGCAAGGCTACACCTTC.

This clonotype was counted at least ten times. V is TRBV20-1 and J is TRBJ2-1; 12 bases fit TRBD2. J was trimmed by 7 bases and V by 0 bases; bases with no gene match: 4. The CDR3 runs 15 residues. Germline lookup yields CDR1 DFQATT and CDR2 SNEGSKA (reference sequence). The CDR3 is CSARETSGRYNEQFF. The CDR3 nucleotides are TGCAGTGCTAGAGAGACTAGCGGGAGATATAATGAGCAGTTCTTC.

Comments on this clonotype: Since a much larger clone is just one base distant, this may be a read error. The rearrangement uses TRBV2 and TRBJ2-7; no reliable D call. The V gene lost 11 bases and the J gene lost 5 bases, with 19 bases spanning the gap. The CDR3 extends over 13 amino acids. CDR1 and CDR2 from the germline V gene are SNHLY and FYNNEI. The CDR3 region has the DNA TGTGCCGCAAAAAGGGAAAGCGTGGACGAGCAGTACTTC. Encoded protein: CAAKRESVDEQYF.

This clonotype has just a few counts. This sequence joins TRBV20-1 and TRBJ2-7, with D perhaps TRBD1 (6 bases). Looked up from germline, CDR1 is DFQATT and CDR2 is SNEGSKA (reference sequence). Trimming left V 7 bases short and J 2 bases short, with 15 bases between. CDR3 size: 13 residues. DNA for the CDR3: TGCAGTGGTTCCGGGACAAAAGCCTACGAGCAGTACTTC. It codes for CSGSGTKAYEQYF.

This clonotype showed up many times. The junction differs from germline at one of its ends, possibly a read error. The chain recombines TRBV28 with TRBJ1-6; TRBD1 matches 7 bases. This CDR3 has 16 amino acids. Germline-derived CDR1 and CDR2 are MDHEN and SYDVKM. The CDR3 DNA sequence: TGTGCCAGCAGTAGAGTGGGAGACAGGGCTTTTTCACCCCTCAACTTT. Translated, it gives CASSRVGDRAFSPLNF.

This clonotype came up many times. The chain recombines TRBV5-5 with TRBJ2-7; 10 bases are a match to TRBD2. The CDR3 contains 14 residues. V shed 4 bases and J 3 bases; nucleotides not matched to a gene: 4. CDR1 is SGHKS and CDR2 is YYEKEE in the germline V gene (reference sequence). The CDR3 DNA reads TGTGCCAGCAGCATGGGACTAGCGAACTACGAGCAGTACTTC. Its translation is CASSMGLANYEQYF.

The rearrangement links TRBV12-3 or TRBV12-4 to TRBJ2-7; unclear D gene. The CDR3 has 12 amino acids. The germline V and J ends were trimmed by 6 bases and 7 bases, with 13 bases remaining between them. The CDR3 reads CASSRHDQEQYF. The CDR3 DNA reads as TGTGCCAGCAGCCGACATGATCAAGAGCAGTACTTC.

The chain links TRBV5-1 to TRBJ2-6; D remains unclear. This CDR3 contains 13 residues. V was pared by 8 bases and J by 0 bases, with 6 bases between. Looked up from germline, CDR1 is SGHRS and CDR2 is YFSETQ. The CDR3 is CASLHSGANVLTF. CDR3 sequence (DNA): TGCGCCAGTCTGCACTCTGGGGCCAACGTCCTGACTTTC.

The chain joins TRBV4-1 to TRBJ2-4; no definite D call. This CDR3 is built from 12 residues. Germline V gene sequence: CDR1 MGHRA, CDR2 YSYEKL. Trimming stripped 1 base from V and 8 bases from J, with 6 bases between. CDR3 residues: CASSQVPDIQYF. The CDR3, as DNA: TGCGCCAGCAGCCAAGTTCCGGACATTCAGTACTTC.

The rearrangement links TRBV20-1 to TRBJ2-2; TRBD1 aligns across 8 bases. CDR1 is DFQATT and CDR2 is SNEGSKA in the germline V gene (reference sequence). This CDR3 is 14 amino acids long. Trimming at V came to 4 bases and at J to 6 bases, leaving 7 bases not matched to a gene. This chain's CDR3 is CSAIWTGKAGELFF. The DNA of the CDR3 is TGCAGTGCTATCTGGACAGGGAAGGCCGGGGAGCTGTTTTTT.